The sequence of this T cell receptor (beta chain) was determined in a study of cytomegalovirus exposure and HLA in healthy donors. With 60 Vbeta and 13 Jbeta primers, the PCR was carried out. Sequencing was performed with immunoSEQ multiplex PCR; in TCRdb, only in-frame clones are kept and a portion is missing. The data show some 200,000 clones, with 70% to 80% seen just once and about 0.36% held by the top ten. This CDR3 is built from 15 residues. Trimming took 8 bases from V and 4 from J; bases not matched to a gene: 8. The germline CDR1 and CDR2 sequences are LNHDA and SQIVND (reference sequence).

The receptor comes from a male donor in good health and CMV-seropositive. The sequenced sample consisted of PBMCs. The rearrangement uses TRBV19 and TRBJ2-2, with 9 bases identical to TRBD1. CDR3 loop: CASRRDRDTTGELFF. As DNA, the CDR3 is TGTGCCAGTCGCCGGGACAGGGACACCACCGGGGAGCTGTTTTTT.